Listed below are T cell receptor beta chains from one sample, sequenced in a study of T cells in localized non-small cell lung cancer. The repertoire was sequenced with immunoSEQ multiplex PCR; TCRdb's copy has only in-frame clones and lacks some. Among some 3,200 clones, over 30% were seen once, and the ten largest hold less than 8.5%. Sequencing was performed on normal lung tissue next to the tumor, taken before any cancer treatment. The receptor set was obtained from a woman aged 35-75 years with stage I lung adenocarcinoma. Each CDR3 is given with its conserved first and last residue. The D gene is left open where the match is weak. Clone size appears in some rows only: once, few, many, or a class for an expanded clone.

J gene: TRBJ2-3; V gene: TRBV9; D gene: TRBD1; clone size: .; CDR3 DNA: TGTGCCAGCAGCCCACCGGGACAGGGGGATGCAGATACGCAGTATTTT; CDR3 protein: CASSPPGQGDADTQYF
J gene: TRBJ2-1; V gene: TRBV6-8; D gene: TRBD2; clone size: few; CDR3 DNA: TGTGCCAGCTACAGGTCGCCGACCCTTAGCGGGAGGGACTCCTACAATGAGCAGTTCTTC; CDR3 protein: CASYRSPTLSGRDSYNEQFF
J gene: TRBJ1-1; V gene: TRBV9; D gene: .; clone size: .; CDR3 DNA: TGTGCCAGCAGCGCCCGGATGGACACTGAAGCTTTCTTT; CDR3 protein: CASSARMDTEAFF
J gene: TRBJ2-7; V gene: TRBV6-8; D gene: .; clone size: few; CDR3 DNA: TGTGCCAGCAGTTTCACAGGGACCTCCTACGAGCAGTACTTC; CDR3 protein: CASSFTGTSYEQYF
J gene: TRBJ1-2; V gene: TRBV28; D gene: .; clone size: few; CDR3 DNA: TGTGCCAGCAGTCGGGAGAAGAACTATGGCTACACCTTC; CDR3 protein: CASSREKNYGYTF
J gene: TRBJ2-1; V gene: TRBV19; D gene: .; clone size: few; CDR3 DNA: TGTGCCAGTAGTATAGGGTGGGGGAGCTCCTACAATGAGCAGTTCTTC; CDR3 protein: CASSIGWGSSYNEQFF
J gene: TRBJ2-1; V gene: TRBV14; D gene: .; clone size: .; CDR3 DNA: TGTGCCAGCAGCCAAGCCGCAGGCAGGGTAGGCAATGAGCAGTTCTTC; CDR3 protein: CASSQAAGRVGNEQFF
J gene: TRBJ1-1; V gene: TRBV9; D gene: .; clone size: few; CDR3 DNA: TGTGCCAGCAGCGTAGTAGGGGACGGTGAAGCTTTCTTT; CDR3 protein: CASSVVGDGEAFF
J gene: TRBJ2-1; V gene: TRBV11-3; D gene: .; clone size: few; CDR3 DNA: TGTGCCAGCAGCCTAATTGGCGGTTACAATGAGCAGTTCTTC; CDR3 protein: CASSLIGGYNEQFF
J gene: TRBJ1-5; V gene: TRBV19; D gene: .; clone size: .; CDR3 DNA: TGTGCCAGTAGTCCCCTAGGTGGTCCCAGTAATCAGCCCCAGCATTTT; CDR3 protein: CASSPLGGPSNQPQHF
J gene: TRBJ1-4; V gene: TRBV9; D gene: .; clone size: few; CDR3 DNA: TGTGCCAGCAGTGAACAGGAGTCGGAACTGTTTTTT; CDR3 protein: CASSEQESELFF
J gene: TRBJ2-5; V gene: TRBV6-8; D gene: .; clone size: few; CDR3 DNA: TGTGCCACCCTTACGGGTTTTGGGGAGACCCAGTACTTC; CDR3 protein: CATLTGFGETQYF
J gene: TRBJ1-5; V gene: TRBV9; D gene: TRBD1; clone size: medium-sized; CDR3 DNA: TGTGCCAGCGTCGGGACAGGGGGCGCGGGCAATCAGCCCCAGCATTTT; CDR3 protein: CASVGTGGAGNQPQHF
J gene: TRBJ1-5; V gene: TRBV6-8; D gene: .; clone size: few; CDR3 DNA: TGTGCCAGTAAGTATAGCAATCAGCCCCAGCATTTT; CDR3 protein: CASKYSNQPQHF
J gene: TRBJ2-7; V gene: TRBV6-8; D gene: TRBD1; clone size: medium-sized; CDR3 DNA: TGTGCCAGCAGCGCCCGACAGGGGTATACCGAGCAGTACTTC; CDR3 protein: CASSARQGYTEQYF
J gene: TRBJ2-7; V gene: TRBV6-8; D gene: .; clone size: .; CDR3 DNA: TGTGCCAGCAGTTACCGGGTTAGAGGGGTCCCCTACGAGCAGTACTTC; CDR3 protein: CASSYRVRGVPYEQYF
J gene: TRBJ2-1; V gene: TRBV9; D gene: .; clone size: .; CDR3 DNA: TGTGCCAGCAGCGTAGAGGGAGTACGATACAATGAGCAGTTCTTC; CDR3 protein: CASSVEGVRYNEQFF
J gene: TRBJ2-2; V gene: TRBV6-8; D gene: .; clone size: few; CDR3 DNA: TGTGCCAGCAGTTTGTACTCAACCGGGGAGCTGTTTTTT; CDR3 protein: CASSLYSTGELFF
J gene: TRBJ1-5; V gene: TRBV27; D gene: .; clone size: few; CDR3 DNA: TGTGCCAGCAGTACGAACCGGGAGAGAAATGATCAGCCCCAGCATTTT; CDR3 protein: CASSTNRERNDQPQHF
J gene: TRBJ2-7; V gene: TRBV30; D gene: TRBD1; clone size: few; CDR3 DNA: TGTGCCTGGAGGGAACAGGGGGCCCTCTACGAGCAGTACTTC; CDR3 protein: CAWREQGALYEQYF
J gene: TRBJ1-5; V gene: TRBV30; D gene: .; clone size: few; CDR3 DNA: TGTGCCTGGAGTGCGCAGGGCACCAATCAGCCCCAGCATTTT; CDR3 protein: CAWSAQGTNQPQHF
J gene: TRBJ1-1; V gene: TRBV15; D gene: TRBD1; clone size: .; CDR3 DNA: TGTGCCACCAGCAGAGACAGGACAGGGGGCACTGAAGCTTTCTTT; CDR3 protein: CATSRDRTGGTEAFF
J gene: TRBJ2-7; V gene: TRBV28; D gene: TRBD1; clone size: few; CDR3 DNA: TGTGCCAGCAGTTTAGTAGCAGGGGGATACGAGCAGTACTTC; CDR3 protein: CASSLVAGGYEQYF
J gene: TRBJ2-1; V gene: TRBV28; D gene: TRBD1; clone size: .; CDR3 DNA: TGTGCCAGCAGACACAGGGGTCTCTCCTACAATGAGCAGTTCTTC; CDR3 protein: CASRHRGLSYNEQFF
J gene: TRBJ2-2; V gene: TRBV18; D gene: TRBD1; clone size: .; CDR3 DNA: TGTGCCAGCTCGCCAAGACAGGGGGAGTCCGGGGAGCTGTTTTTT; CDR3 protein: CASSPRQGESGELFF
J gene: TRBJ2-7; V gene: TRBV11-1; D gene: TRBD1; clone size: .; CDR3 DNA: TGTGCCAGCAGCTGGGCAGACAGGGGGCTTCAGCAGTACTTC; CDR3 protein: CASSWADRGLQQYF
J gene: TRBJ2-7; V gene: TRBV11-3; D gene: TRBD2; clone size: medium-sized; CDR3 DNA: TGTGCCAGCAGCCTACGGACTAGCGGCTACGAGCAGTACTTC; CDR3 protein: CASSLRTSGYEQYF
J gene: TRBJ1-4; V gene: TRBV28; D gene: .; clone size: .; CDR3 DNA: TGTGCCAGCAGACCCTCGTCCTCCGGGTTATATGAAAAACTGTTTTTT; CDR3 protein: CASRPSSSGLYEKLFF
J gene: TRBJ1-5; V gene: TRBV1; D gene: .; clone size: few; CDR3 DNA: TGCGCCAGCAGCCAAGGGACAGGGTTGCGGCCCCAGCATTTT; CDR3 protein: CASSQGTGLRPQHF
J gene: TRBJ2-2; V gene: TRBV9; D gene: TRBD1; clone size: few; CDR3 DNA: TGTGCCAGCAGCGCGACAGGGGGCTATGGCGGGGAGCTGTTTTTT; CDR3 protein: CASSATGGYGGELFF
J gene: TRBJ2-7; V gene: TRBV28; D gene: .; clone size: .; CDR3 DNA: TGTGCCAGCAGGGCGGGTTTCTACGAGCAGTACTTC; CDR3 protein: CASRAGFYEQYF
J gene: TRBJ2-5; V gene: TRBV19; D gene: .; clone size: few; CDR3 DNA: TGTGCCACCTCCCAGAATAGGGGAGAGACCCAGTACTTC; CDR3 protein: CATSQNRGETQYF
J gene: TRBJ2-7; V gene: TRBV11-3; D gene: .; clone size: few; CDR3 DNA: TGTGCCAGCAGCTTAGGACTATCCCCCTCCTACGAGCAGTACTTC; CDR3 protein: CASSLGLSPSYEQYF
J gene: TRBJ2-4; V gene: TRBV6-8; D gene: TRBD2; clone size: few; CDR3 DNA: TGTGCCAGCAGTGTGACTAGCTTGGCCAAAAACATTCAGTACTTC; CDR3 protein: CASSVTSLAKNIQYF
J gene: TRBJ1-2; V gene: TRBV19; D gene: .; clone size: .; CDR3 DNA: TGTGCCAGTAGTATCCCCGAACAGGGCGGCTACACCTTC; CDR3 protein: CASSIPEQGGYTF
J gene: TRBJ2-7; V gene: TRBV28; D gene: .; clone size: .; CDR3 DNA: TGTGCCAGCCTGAGGGGGAGGGCTTCCTACGAGCAGTACTTC; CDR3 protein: CASLRGRASYEQYF
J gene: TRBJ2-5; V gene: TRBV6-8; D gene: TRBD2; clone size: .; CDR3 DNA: TGTGCCAGCAGGAATCTAGCGGGAGGGAGCGTAGAGACCCAGTACTTC; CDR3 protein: CASRNLAGGSVETQYF
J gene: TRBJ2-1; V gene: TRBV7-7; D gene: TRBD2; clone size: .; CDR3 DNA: TGTGCCAGCAGCCCCCCTCGACTAGCGGGACACTACAATGAGCAGTTCTTC; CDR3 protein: CASSPPRLAGHYNEQFF
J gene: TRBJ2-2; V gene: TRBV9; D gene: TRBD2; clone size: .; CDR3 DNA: TGTGCCAGCAGCTCCGGACTAGTTCGGGAGCTGTTTTTT; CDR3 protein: CASSSGLVRELFF
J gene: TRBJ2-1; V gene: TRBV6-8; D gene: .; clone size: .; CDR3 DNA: TGTGCCTTGCGCGCGGCGGGGCCCCATGAGCAGTTCTTC; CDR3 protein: CALRAAGPHEQFF
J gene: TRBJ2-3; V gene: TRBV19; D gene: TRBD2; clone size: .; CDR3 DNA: TGTGCCAGCAAGTCCATAGTGGGACTAGCGGGCACAGATACGCAGTATTTT; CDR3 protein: CASKSIVGLAGTDTQYF
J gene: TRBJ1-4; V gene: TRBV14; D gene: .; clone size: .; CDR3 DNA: TGTGCCAGCAGCCAAGCACTGGGGGCGGGAGAAAAACTGTTTTTT; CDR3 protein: CASSQALGAGEKLFF
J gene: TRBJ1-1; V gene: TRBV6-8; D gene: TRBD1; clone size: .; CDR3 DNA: TGTGCCAGCAGTTACTCTAGCCGACAGGGGGCAAGGAACACTGAAGCTTTCTTT; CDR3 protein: CASSYSSRQGARNTEAFF
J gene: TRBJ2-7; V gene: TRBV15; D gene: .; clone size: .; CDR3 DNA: TGTGCCACCAGCGATAAGGACCGGCGGAGGTGGGACGAGCAGTACTTC; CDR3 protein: CATSDKDRRRWDEQYF
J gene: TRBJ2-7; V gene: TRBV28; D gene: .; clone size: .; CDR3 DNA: TGTGCCAGCAGTTTAAGAGGGTACGAGCAGTACTTC; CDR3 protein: CASSLRGYEQYF
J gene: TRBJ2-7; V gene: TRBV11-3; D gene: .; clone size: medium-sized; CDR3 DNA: TGTGCCAGCAGCCCCATGTCCAGGACTTTGAGCTCCTACGAGCAGTACTTC; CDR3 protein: CASSPMSRTLSSYEQYF
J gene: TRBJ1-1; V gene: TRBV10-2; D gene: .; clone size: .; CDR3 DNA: TGCGCCAGCAGTGAGAGGGGAGCCACTGAAGCTTTCTTT; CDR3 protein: CASSERGATEAFF
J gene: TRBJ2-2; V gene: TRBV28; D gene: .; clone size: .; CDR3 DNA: TGTGCCAGCAGTAGGCCCGGTCTCTGGGCCACCGGGGAGCTGTTTTTT; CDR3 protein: CASSRPGLWATGELFF
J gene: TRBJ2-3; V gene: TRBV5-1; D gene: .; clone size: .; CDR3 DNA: TGCGCCAGCAGCTCGGGAAGGGGGGCAGGAGATACGCAGTATTTT; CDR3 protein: CASSSGRGAGDTQYF
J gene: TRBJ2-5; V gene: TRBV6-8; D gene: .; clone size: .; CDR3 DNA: TGTGCCAGCAGTTCCCCAAGCCAGGGTTATTGGACCCAGTACTTC; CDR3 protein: CASSSPSQGYWTQYF
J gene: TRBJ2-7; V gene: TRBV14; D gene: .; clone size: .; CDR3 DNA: TGTGCCAGCAGCCAAGTCCGGGGTTTCTACGAGCAGTACTTC; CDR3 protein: CASSQVRGFYEQYF
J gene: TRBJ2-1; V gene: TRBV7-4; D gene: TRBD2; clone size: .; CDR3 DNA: TGTGCCAGCAGCCATCGCGGGACTAGCGATTACAATGAGCAGTTCTTC; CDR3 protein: CASSHRGTSDYNEQFF